These 12 T cell receptor beta chains came from one sample sequenced in a study of naive and memory T cell subsets (dated by TCRdb to between 2016 and 2019). To prepare the library, UMI-ligation and nested PCR was applied. Sequenced using an Illumina MiSeq. To cover both TRBC1 and TRBC2, the beta constant-region primer consisted of an equimolar mix of two oligonucleotides. The ligated cDNA went through four rounds of PCR with nested alpha and beta constant-region primers together with the SP2 primer. TCRdb applied fastp at Q25 and MiXCR to the public reads, then kept only in-frame beta chains. CDR3 protein duplicates are merged, each entry listing the most common genes and DNA. This sample gives about 120,000 distinct CDR3 sequences in total; roughly 36% of them show up just once. Jointly, the top ten make up 0.8% to 1% of the sample. Sequencing used central memory CD4+ T cells from blood. Explained via the paper, the cell subset or site label denotes: central memory, CD45RA- CD27+. Receptors were obtained from a human donor in good health.

The genes are TRBV27 and TRBJ2-1; D remains ambiguous. With 5 bases removed from V and 8 bases from J, the gap between germline ends came to 16 bases. Germline lookup yields CDR1 MNHEY and CDR2 SMNVEV (reference sequence). The length of the CDR3 is 14 residues. For the CDR3, the DNA is TGTGCCAGCAGTCCCCTTGGAGTGTCCGATGAGCAGTTCTTC. Amino acid sequence: CASSPLGVSDEQFF.

This clonotype was detected a few times. DNA of the CDR3: TGCGCCAGCAGCGCCTCCCTGAATACGCAGTATTTT. It encodes CASSASLNTQYF. The chain joins TRBV5-1 to TRBJ2-3; D call uncertain. The CDR3 has 12 amino acids. V was pared by 4 bases and J by 7 bases, with 10 bases between. Germline loops: CDR1 SGHRS, CDR2 YFSETQ.

This clonotype was observed a single time. The chain combines TRBV10-2 with TRBJ2-7, with TRBD2 matching 8 bases. The V and J ends lost 6 bases and 6 bases, in that order; junction bases with no gene match: 10. The CDR3 sequence is 14 residues long. Germline V CDR1 and CDR2: WSHSY, SAAADI. CDR3 in amino acids: CASRLTPTSGEQYF. Written as DNA, the CDR3 is TGCGCCAGCAGACTTACCCCAACTAGCGGCGAGCAGTACTTC.

The J gene is TRBJ2-7, the V gene TRBV21-1; TRBD2, the table's D call, was not compared with the DNA. TRBV21-1 is a documented pseudogene. CDR3 length: 13 amino acids. CDR3 amino acids: CANPAEPSYEQYF. Written as DNA, the CDR3 is TGTGCCAACCCAGCGGAACCCTCCTACGAGCAGTACTTC.

The chain couples TRBV20-1 to TRBJ2-7; no reliable D call. CDR1 DFQATT and CDR2 SNEGSKA come from the germline V gene (reference sequence). CDR3 size: 12 residues. Trimming left V 6 bases short and J 1 base short, with 10 bases between. The CDR3 sequence: CSARESSYEQYF. Written as DNA, the CDR3 is TGCAGTGCAAGGGAAAGTTCCTACGAGCAGTACTTC.

V and J are TRBV5-1 and TRBJ1-1; possibly TRBD1 for D (5 bases). Germline assignment: CDR1 SGHRS and CDR2 YFSETQ. The V end was cut by 2 bases, the J end by 7 bases, with 9 bases between. The CDR3 length is 12 residues. Here the CDR3 reads CASSFRQGEAFF. The CDR3 nucleotides read TGCGCCAGCAGCTTCAGGCAGGGTGAAGCTTTCTTT.

This clonotype was counted a few times. The V call is TRBV6-5, the J call TRBJ2-2, with 8 bases matching TRBD1. This CDR3 comprises 14 residues. V lost 6 bases and J lost 1; bases outside the gene matches: 1. Germline V gene lookup returns CDR1 MNHEY and CDR2 SVGAGI. The CDR3 is CASRQGGNTGELFF. CDR3 in DNA: TGTGCCAGCAGACAGGGGGGGAACACCGGGGAGCTGTTTTTT.

This chain connects TRBV6-2 or TRBV6-3 to TRBJ2-3; no definite D call. Germline V gene lookup returns CDR1 MNHEY and CDR2 SVGEGT. V lost 0 bases and J 8 bases, leaving 12 bases between the germline ends. The CDR3 has 14 residues. CDR3 region: CASSYSRSQSTQYF. Here the CDR3 DNA reads TGTGCCAGCAGTTACTCGAGGTCCCAAAGTACGCAGTATTTT.

This clonotype was counted a few times. The genes are TRBV12-3 or TRBV12-4 and TRBJ1-5, with 7 bases identical to TRBD1. V shed 4 bases, J shed 9 bases, and the junction held 9 bases outside the gene matches. The CDR3 consists of 14 residues. CDR3 protein: CASSYGTAASPQHF. DNA for the CDR3: TGTGCCAGCAGTTACGGGACAGCTGCTTCGCCCCAGCATTTT.

In this sample, this clonotype turned up a few times. This chain uses TRBV6-5 with TRBJ2-7; 11 bases line up with TRBD1. The V gene end was trimmed by 6 bases and the J gene end by 2 bases; junction bases not matched to a gene: 9. There are 16 residues in the CDR3. CDR1 and CDR2 from the germline V gene are MNHEY and SVGAGI. The CDR3 region has the DNA TGTGCCAGCAGGCGATACCCGGGACAGGGGGCCTACGAGCAGTACTTC. Translation gives CASRRYPGQGAYEQYF.

This clonotype is a singleton in its sample. This sequence joins TRBV27 and TRBJ2-6; weak D call: TRBD2 (5 bases). The CDR3 length is 14 residues. Germline V gene data show CDR1 as MNHEY and CDR2 as SMNVEV (reference sequence). Trimming shortened V by 10 bases and J by 9 bases, and 19 bases separated the two germline ends. The CDR3 coding sequence is TGTGCCACTCAACGGTCGGGGTCTCTCAACGTCCTGACTTTC. Amino acid sequence: CATQRSGSLNVLTF.

The gene calls are TRBV6-1 and TRBJ2-4, with D tentatively TRBD1 or TRBD2 (5 bases each). CDR3 length equals 16 residues. The V end lost 6 bases, the J end lost 0 bases, and 15 bases lay between the germline ends. Germline values: CDR1 MNHNS, CDR2 SASEGT. The CDR3: CASRTIGTIAKNIQYF. For the CDR3, the DNA is TGTGCCAGCAGAACAATTGGGACGATAGCCAAAAACATTCAGTACTTC.